The clone carrying this T cell receptor beta chain has at least ten counts. The V and J ends lost 6 bases and 4 bases respectively, with 9 bases between them. The CDR3 is made up of 12 amino acids. Germline CDR1 MNHEY, CDR2 SVGAGI. The sample originates from a study of molecular identifiers for immune sequencing clone quantification. The authors built bulk TCR libraries by previously described methods with listed TCR primers. TCRdb analysed the PCR reads with MiXCR anew, one entry per CDR3 protein. The sample carries some 320,000 distinct CDR3 sequences, 24% recorded once. The chain is built from TRBV6-5 and TRBJ1-1; no firm D call. The sequenced sample was naive CD8+ T cells from blood, with Jurkat cell RNA spiked in. This sample's subset: FACS-sorted CD8+CD4-CCR7+CD45RA+ naive T cells. This TCR was sampled from a human donor in good health. Some libraries in this study had Jurkat cell RNA spiked in. CDR3 protein: CASREESTEAFF. CDR3 coding DNA: TGTGCCAGCAGGGAGGAAAGCACTGAAGCTTTCTTT.